This T cell receptor beta chain is from a study of T cells after yellow fever vaccination. The CDR3 contains 16 residues. The V and J ends lost 4 bases and 5 bases, in that order; junction bases with no gene match: 11. Germline V gives CDR1 SGHRS, CDR2 YFSETQ. TCRdb processed the 5' RACE reads anew with MiXCR; each CDR3 protein has one entry. The sample lists some 260,000 distinct CDR3 sequences, about 5.2% occurring once. The chain combines TRBV5-1 with TRBJ2-3, with 9 bases that match TRBD1. The clonotype comes from a man younger than 35 who received the YFV17D yellow fever vaccine. The material sequenced was CD4+ T cells sorted from PBMCs, taken on the day of the yellow fever booster vaccination. The CDR3 is CASSRGDRAGEDTQYF. CDR3 DNA sequence: TGCGCCAGCAGCCGTGGGGACAGGGCAGGTGAAGATACGCAGTATTTT.